This T cell receptor (beta chain) was profiled in a study of T cell changes during pregnancy in multiple sclerosis. Clones were sequenced by immunoSEQ multiplex PCR, and TCRdb holds only the in-frame ones, with some missing. The sample includes over 75,000 clones, 85% to 95% seen only once; the top ten take under 3%. Germline CDR1 is SEHNR and CDR2 is FQNEAQ (reference sequence). Trimming removed 3 bases from V and 8 bases from J; junction bases left unmatched: 10. This CDR3 has 17 amino acids. This chain links TRBV7-9 with TRBJ2-3, with 14 bases aligning to TRBD2. The sequence was obtained from a female donor with multiple sclerosis, enrolled in a pregnancy study. The source was peripheral blood, collected in the first trimester of pregnancy. The CDR3 bases are TGTGCCAGCAGCTTTGTGGGGACTAGCGGGAGCCCCGGTACGCAGTATTTT. This gives the protein CASSFVGTSGSPGTQYF.